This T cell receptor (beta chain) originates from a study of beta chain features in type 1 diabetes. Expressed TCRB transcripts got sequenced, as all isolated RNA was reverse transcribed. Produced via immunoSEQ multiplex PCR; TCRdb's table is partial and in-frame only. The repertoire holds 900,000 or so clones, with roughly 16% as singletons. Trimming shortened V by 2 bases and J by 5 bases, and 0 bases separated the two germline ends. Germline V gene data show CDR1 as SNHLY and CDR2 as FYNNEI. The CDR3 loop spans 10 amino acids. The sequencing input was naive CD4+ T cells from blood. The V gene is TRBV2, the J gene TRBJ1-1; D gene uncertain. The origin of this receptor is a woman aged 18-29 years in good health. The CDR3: CASSETEAFF. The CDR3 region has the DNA TGTGCCAGCAGTGAAACTGAAGCTTTCTTT.